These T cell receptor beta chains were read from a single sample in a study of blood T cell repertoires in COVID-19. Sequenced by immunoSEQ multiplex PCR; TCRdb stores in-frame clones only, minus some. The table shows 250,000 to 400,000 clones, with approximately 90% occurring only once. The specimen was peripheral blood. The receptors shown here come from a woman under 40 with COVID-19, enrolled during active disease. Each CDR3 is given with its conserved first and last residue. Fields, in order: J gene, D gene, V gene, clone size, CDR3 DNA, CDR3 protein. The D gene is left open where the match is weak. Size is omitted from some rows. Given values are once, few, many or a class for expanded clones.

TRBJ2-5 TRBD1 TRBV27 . TGTGCCAGCAGCCTTACCACAGGGGTAGGTGGAGAGACCCAGTACTTC CASSLTTGVGGETQYF
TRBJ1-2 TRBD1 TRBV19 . TGTGCCAGTACAGACAGGGGAAGGTATGGCTACACCTTC CASTDRGRYGYTF
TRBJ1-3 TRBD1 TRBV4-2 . TGTGCCAGCAGCCAAGTAACAGGGGCCGGAAACACCATATATTTT CASSQVTGAGNTIYF
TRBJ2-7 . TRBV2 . TGTGCCAGCAGGGACTCTACAGGGAGCTACGAGCAGTACTTC CASRDSTGSYEQYF
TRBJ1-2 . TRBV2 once TGTGCCAGCAGCCCCGAGCGGGGGGCGGATGGCTACACCTTC CASSPERGADGYTF
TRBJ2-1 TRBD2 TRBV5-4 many TGTGCCAGCAGCGCGGGGGGCCCGAGCTCCTACAATGAGCAGTTCTTC CASSAGGPSSYNEQFF
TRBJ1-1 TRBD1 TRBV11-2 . TGTGCCAGCAGCTTAGGCGTCTCAGGGGGAATGAACACTGAAGCTTTCTTT CASSLGVSGGMNTEAFF
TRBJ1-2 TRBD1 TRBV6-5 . TGTGCCAGCACCCTAGGACAGGGGTCCTATGGCTACACCTTC CASTLGQGSYGYTF
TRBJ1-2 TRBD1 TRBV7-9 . TGTGCCAGCAGCCCAACAGGGGGCGGGCTCGGTGGCTACACCTTC CASSPTGGGLGGYTF
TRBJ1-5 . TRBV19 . TGTGCCAGTAGTATGCGATCGGGGAACAATCAGCCCCAGCATTTT CASSMRSGNNQPQHF
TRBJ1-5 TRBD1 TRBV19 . TGTGCCAGTAGTCTCACCAGACAGGGGGCTCAGCCCCAGCATTTT CASSLTRQGAQPQHF
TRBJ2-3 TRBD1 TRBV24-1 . TGTGCCACCAACTCAGGGGGTACAGATACGCAGTATTTT CATNSGGTDTQYF
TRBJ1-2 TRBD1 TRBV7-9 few TGTGCCAGCAGCCCTGGGGACAGGTTGGACTATGGCTACACCTTC CASSPGDRLDYGYTF
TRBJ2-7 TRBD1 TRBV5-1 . TGCGCCAGCAGCTTGGCCGGGACAGGAAGGATCTACGAGCAGTACTTC CASSLAGTGRIYEQYF
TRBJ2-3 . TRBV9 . TGTGCCAGCAGCGTAGGACGGGGTACAGATACGCAGTATTTT CASSVGRGTDTQYF
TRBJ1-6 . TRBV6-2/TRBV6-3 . TGTGCCAGCACCCCCGGAGGACTGCGCGGACCCCTCCACTTT CASTPGGLRGPLHF
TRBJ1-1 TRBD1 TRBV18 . TGTGCCAGCTCACCTGGGACAGGGCTTGAAGCTTTCTTT CASSPGTGLEAFF
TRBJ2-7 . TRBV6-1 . TGTGCCAGCAGTGATGCCCAGGGGTACGAGCAGTACTTC CASSDAQGYEQYF
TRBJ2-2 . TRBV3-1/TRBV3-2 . TGTGCCAGCAGCCAAGTCCGGTCCGGGGAGCTGTTTTTT CASSQVRSGELFF
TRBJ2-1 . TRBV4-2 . TGTGCCAGCAGCCAAGAAGAGGGTTCCCTCTACAATGAGCAGTTCTTC CASSQEEGSLYNEQFF
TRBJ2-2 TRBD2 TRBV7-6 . TGTGCCAGCAGCTCGCTCGGCGGGGGAACCGGGGAGCTGTTTTTT CASSSLGGGTGELFF
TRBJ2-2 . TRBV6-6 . TGTGCCACCGGGGGTACCGGGGAGCTGTTTTTT CATGGTGELFF
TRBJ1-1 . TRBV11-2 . TGTGCCAGCAGCTTAGAGCCAACAGGGAGAAGTACTGAAGCTTTCTTT CASSLEPTGRSTEAFF
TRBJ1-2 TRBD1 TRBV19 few TGTGCCAGTAGTATAGGACAGGGAGTAGATGGCTACACCTTC CASSIGQGVDGYTF
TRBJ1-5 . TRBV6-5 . TGTGCCAGCAGTTCCGGGGGTTCACGCAATCAGCCCCAGCATTTT CASSSGGSRNQPQHF
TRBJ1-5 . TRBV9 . TGTGCCAGCAGCGTAGATGGTAATCCGGGGCCCCAGCATTTT CASSVDGNPGPQHF
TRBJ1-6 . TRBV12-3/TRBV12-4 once TGTGCCAGCAGTGGGGCCTCTTCACCCCTCCACTTT CASSGASSPLHF
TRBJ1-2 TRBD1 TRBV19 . TGTGCCAGTAGTCCTCCCCCGACAGGGGTTCGTGGCTACACCTTC CASSPPPTGVRGYTF
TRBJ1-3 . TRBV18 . TGTGCCAGCTCACCAGGACAGTCGGGAAACACCATATATTTT CASSPGQSGNTIYF
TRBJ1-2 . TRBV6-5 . TGTGCCAGCATGGGCCCGAACTATGGCTACACCTTC CASMGPNYGYTF
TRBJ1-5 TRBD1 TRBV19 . TGTGCCAGTAGCAGAACAGGGGACAATCAGCCCCAGCATTTT CASSRTGDNQPQHF
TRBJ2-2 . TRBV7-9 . TGTGCCAGCAGCTTAGACTCCGGGGAGCTGTTTTTT CASSLDSGELFF
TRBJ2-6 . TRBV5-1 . TGCGCCAGCAGCTTGAGTCAGCGTGGGGTCCTGACTTTC CASSLSQRGVLTF
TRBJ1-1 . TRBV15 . TGTGCCACCAGCAGAGATGTCGGGGGGGCTGAAGCTTTCTTT CATSRDVGGAEAFF
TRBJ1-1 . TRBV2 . TGTGCCAGCAGTGAAGATGGGGCCCGCACTGAAGCTTTCTTT CASSEDGARTEAFF
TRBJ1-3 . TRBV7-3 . TGTGCCAGCAGTTTTTTAACAGCGGACTCTGGAAACACCATATATTTT CASSFLTADSGNTIYF
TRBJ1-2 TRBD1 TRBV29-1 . TGCAGCGTGAGGGGACAGGTCTATGGCTACACCTTC CSVRGQVYGYTF
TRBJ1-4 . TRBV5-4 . TGTGCCAGCAGCTTTTTAGGGGGAAATGAAAAACTGTTTTTT CASSFLGGNEKLFF
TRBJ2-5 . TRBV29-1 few TGCAGCGTTGATCTAGATATGGGGACCCAGTACTTC CSVDLDMGTQYF
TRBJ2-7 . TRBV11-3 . TGTGCCAGCAGCTTAGGAGGCGCGGGGTCAGGCGAGCAGTACTTC CASSLGGAGSGEQYF
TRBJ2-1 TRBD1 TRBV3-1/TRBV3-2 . TGTGCCAGCAGCCAGCTGGACAGGGGTCCGTACAATGAGCAGTTCTTC CASSQLDRGPYNEQFF
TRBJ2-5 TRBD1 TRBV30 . TGTGCCTGGAGCCACAATCAGGGGGTGGGAGAGACCCAGTACTTC CAWSHNQGVGETQYF
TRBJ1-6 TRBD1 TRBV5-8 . TGTGCCAGCAGCCCACGGAATTCAGGGGGCTATAATTCACCCCTCCACTTT CASSPRNSGGYNSPLHF
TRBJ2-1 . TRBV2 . TGTGCCAGCAGTGATCCCCGACACTACAATGAGCAGTTCTTC CASSDPRHYNEQFF